This paragraph covers one TCR beta chain sequence. Germline V gene sequence: CDR1 MNHEY, CDR2 SMNVEV (reference sequence). V trimming: 6 bases; J trimming: 1 base; junction bases outside the gene matches: 5. CDR3 length equals 15 residues. One entry per CDR3 protein, called by TCRdb with MiXCR from the RT-PCR reads. Among about 680,000 distinct CDR3 sequences listed, 14% were seen once. The origin of this receptor is a female donor in good health, serving as a healthy control. The chain couples TRBV27 to TRBJ1-5; 8 bases match TRBD1. Material: memory CD4+ T cells from blood. CDR3 nucleotides: TGTGCCAGCAGGGCACAGGGGGAGAGCAATCAGCCCCAGCATTTT. Amino acid sequence: CASRAQGESNQPQHF.